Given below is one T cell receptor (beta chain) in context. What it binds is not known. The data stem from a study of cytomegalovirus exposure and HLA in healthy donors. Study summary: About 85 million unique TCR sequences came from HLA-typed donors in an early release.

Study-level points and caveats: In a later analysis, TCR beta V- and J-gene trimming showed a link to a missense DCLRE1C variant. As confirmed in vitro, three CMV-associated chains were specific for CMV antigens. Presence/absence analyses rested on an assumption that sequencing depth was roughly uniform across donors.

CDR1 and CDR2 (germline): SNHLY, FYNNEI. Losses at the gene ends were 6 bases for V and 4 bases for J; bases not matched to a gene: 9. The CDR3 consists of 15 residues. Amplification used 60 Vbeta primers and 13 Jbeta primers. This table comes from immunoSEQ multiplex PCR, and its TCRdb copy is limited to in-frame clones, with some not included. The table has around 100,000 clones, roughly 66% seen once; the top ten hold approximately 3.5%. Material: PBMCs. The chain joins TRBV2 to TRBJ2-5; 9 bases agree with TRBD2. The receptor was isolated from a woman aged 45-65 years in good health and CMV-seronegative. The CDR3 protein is CASRGLAAVAETQYF. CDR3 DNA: TGTGCCAGCAGGGGACTAGCTGCGGTAGCAGAGACCCAGTACTTC.